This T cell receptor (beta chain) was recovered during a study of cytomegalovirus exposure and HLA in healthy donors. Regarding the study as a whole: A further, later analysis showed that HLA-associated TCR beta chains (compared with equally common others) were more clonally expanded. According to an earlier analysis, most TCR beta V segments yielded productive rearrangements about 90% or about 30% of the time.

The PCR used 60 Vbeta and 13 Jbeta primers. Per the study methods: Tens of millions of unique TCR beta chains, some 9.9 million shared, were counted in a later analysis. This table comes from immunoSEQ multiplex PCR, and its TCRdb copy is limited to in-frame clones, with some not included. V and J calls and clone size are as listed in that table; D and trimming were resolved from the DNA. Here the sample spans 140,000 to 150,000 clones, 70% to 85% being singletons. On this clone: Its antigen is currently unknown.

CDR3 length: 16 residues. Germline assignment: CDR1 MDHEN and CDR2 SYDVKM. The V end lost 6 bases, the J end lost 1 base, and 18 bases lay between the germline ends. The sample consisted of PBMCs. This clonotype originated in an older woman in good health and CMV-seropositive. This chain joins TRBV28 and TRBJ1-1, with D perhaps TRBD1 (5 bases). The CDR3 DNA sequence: TGTGCCAGCAGGGGGCAGGAGGGTTTGTGGAACACTGAAGCTTTCTTT. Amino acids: CASRGQEGLWNTEAFF.